The subject of this entry is one TCR beta chain. The junction differs from germline at one of its ends, possibly a read error. The entry originates in a study of blood T cell repertoires in COVID-19. Study information: Italy, Spain and the United States were the sources of the convalescent and acute COVID-19 samples. Nucleic acid was either cDNA or gDNA, and it came from T cells, B-cell-depleted T cells, or PBMCs.

Per the original data handling: Amplification of reference gene primers was used by the study to estimate nucleated cell counts. The data were produced by immunoSEQ multiplex PCR, yet TCRdb's version contains in-frame clones alone and is incomplete. V and J calls and clone size come straight from that table; D and trimming were deduced from the DNA. The sample yields around 170,000 clones, roughly 84% seen once. Germline V gene data show CDR1 as MGHRA and CDR2 as YSYEKL. The CDR3 has 16 residues. The TCR was taken from a man in his fifties with active or convalescent COVID-19. Sequencing was carried out using peripheral blood. This chain joins TRBV4-1 and TRBJ2-1; D is perhaps TRBD2 (5 bases). In nucleotides, the CDR3 is TGCGCCAGCAGCCGGCCAACAGCGGACTCCGACAATGAGCAGTTCTTC. Its protein is CASSRPTADSDNEQFF.